The 23 T cell receptor beta chains below come from one sample, sequenced in a study of T cell repertoires in cytomegalovirus infection (dated by TCRdb to the late 2010s). Instrument used: Illumina HiSeq 1500. TCRdb reprocessed the public reads (quality trimming at Q25 with fastp, clone calling with MiXCR) and kept in-frame beta chains. Each entry merges the rows of one CDR3 protein and shows their most common DNA and genes. The sample profile shows fewer than 300,000 distinct CDR3 sequences; 20% to 30% of them were found once. The ten top clones hold approximately 15% of the sample. The sequenced sample consisted of PBMCs. All receptors derive from a human donor in good health (CMV status not recorded). Some clones in this sample may be carry-over from other donors' samples.

This clonotype was counted only a few times. The chain combines TRBV2 with TRBJ2-1; 11 positions match TRBD2. V was clipped by 4 bases and J by 4 bases; unmatched bases: 3. CDR1 is SNHLY, CDR2 FYNNEI, per germline. The CDR3 runs to 15 residues. CDR3 nucleotide sequence: TGTGCCAGCAGTGGGGGACTAGCGGATTACAATGAGCAGTTCTTC. This codes for CASSGGLADYNEQFF.

The chain combines TRBV20-1 with TRBJ2-2; 9 bases fit TRBD1. This CDR3 is 15 amino acids long. J lost 3 bases, V lost 2 bases, and 4 bases had no gene match. Germline CDR1 DFQATT, CDR2 SNEGSKA (reference sequence). CDR3 protein: CSARRGTGYTGELFF. CDR3 DNA: TGCAGTGCTAGACGTGGGACAGGGTACACCGGGGAGCTGTTTTTT.

This clonotype has at least ten counts. The chain links TRBV7-8 to TRBJ1-1, with D unresolved. V shed 1 base and J shed 9 bases, with 12 bases lying between them. There are 13 residues in the CDR3. Looked up from germline, CDR1 is SGHVS and CDR2 is FQNEAQ. The chain's CDR3 is CASSLEQESQAFF. The DNA for the CDR3 is TGTGCCAGCAGCTTAGAGCAGGAATCTCAAGCTTTCTTT.

This clonotype was counted between two and nine times. The chain is built from TRBV25-1 and TRBJ1-6, with D possibly matching TRBD1 (5 bases). The CDR3 is made up of 13 amino acids. The V gene lost 6 bases and the J gene lost 8 bases, with 11 bases spanning the gap. Germline loops: CDR1 MGHDK, CDR2 SYGVNS. The CDR3 nucleotides are TGTGCCAGCAGCCGGGGCTTCGATTCACCCCTCCACTTT. Its protein is CASSRGFDSPLHF.

This clonotype was seen repeatedly, ten times or more. The V call is TRBV11-3, the J call TRBJ2-1; perhaps TRBD2 as D (6 bases). V gave up 4 bases and J gave up 12 bases, with 22 bases separating them. CDR1 and CDR2 from the germline V gene are SGHNT and YENEEA. This CDR3 comprises 15 residues. CDR3 protein: CASSSGLPPRSVQFF. CDR3 sequence (DNA): TGTGCCAGCAGCTCGGGACTGCCCCCTAGGTCGGTGCAGTTCTTC.

This clonotype was seen a few times. V and J are TRBV12-3 or TRBV12-4 and TRBJ2-7, with D unclear. This CDR3 has 13 amino acids. Trimming shortened V by 3 bases and J by 4 bases, and 10 bases separated the two germline ends. As DNA, the CDR3 is TGTGCCAGCAGTTTTGGCAGGCGGTACGAGCAGTACGTC. As protein: CASSFGRRYEQYV.

This clonotype was seen a few times. The CDR3 sequence: CASGRPPNYGYTF. The CDR3 DNA is TGTGCCAGCGGCCGGCCGCCTAACTATGGCTACACCTTC. This sequence joins TRBV6-5 and TRBJ1-2; D gene ambiguous. The germline V and J ends were trimmed by 8 bases and 0 bases, with 10 bases remaining between them. This CDR3 region has 13 residues. The germline gives CDR1 MNHEY, CDR2 SVGAGI.

This clonotype was seen ten or more times. The rearrangement links TRBV7-2 to TRBJ2-2, with D unresolved. CDR1 is SGHTA and CDR2 is FQGNSA in the germline V gene. The CDR3 is made up of 15 amino acids. V lost 2 bases to trimming and J lost 1 base, with 8 bases between them. CDR3 coding DNA: TGTGCCAGCAGCTTATCCCCCTTGAACACCGGGGAGCTGTTTTTT. Its translation is CASSLSPLNTGELFF.

This rearrangement joins TRBV19 to TRBJ2-1; tentative D call: TRBD1 (6 bases). The length of the CDR3 is 15 residues. Germline CDR1 LNHDA, CDR2 SQIVND (reference sequence). V was pared by 3 bases and J by 6 bases, with 15 bases between. CDR3 bases: TGTGCCAGTAGTATCGGTGCAGGGGTCGGCAATGAGCAGTTCTTC. Protein sequence: CASSIGAGVGNEQFF.

This clonotype was observed many times. The rearrangement joins TRBV7-2 to TRBJ1-2; 10 nucleotides match TRBD1. Germline loops: CDR1 SGHTA, CDR2 FQGNSA. V dropped 5 bases and J dropped 6; count of bases not matched to a gene: 9. The CDR3 runs 15 residues. DNA for the CDR3: TGTGCCAGCAGCCGCCGGGACAGGGGAATGGATGGCTACACCTTC. Encoded protein: CASSRRDRGMDGYTF.

The chain couples TRBV20-1 to TRBJ2-1; D ambiguous. The CDR3 runs 17 residues. Looked up from germline, CDR1 is DFQATT and CDR2 is SNEGSKA (reference sequence). V was pared by 5 bases and J by 1 base, with 21 bases between. The DNA for the CDR3 is TGCAGTGCTCGGGTTGGGCTAGGGCAGTCTTCCTACAATGAGCAGTTCTTC. It specifies CSARVGLGQSSYNEQFF.

This clonotype was seen repeatedly, ten times or more. This chain joins TRBV7-2 and TRBJ2-1; tentative D call: TRBD2 (7 bases). The CDR3 extends over 15 amino acids. With 3 bases removed from V and 4 bases from J, the gap between germline ends came to 13 bases. CDR1 and CDR2 from the germline V gene are SGHTA and FQGNSA. In DNA, the CDR3 is TGTGCCAGCAGCTTGGAGCGGGGACAATACAATGAGCAGTTCTTC. Its translation is CASSLERGQYNEQFF. Full variable domain (outside the CDR3, taken from reference TRBV7-2 and TRBJ2-1): GAGVSQSPSNKVTEKGKDVELRCDPISGHTALYWYRQSLGQGLEFLIYFQGNSAPDKSGLPSDRFSAERTGGSVSTLTIQRTQQEDSAVYLCASSLERGQYNEQFFGPGTRLTVL.

The V call is TRBV7-6, the J call TRBJ1-5; 7 bases line up with TRBD1. The CDR3 covers 15 residues. J was trimmed by 3 bases and V by 5 bases; bases with no gene match: 7. Germline V CDR1 and CDR2: SGHVS, FNYEAQ. CDR3 loop: CASSPRQGFNQPQHF. The CDR3 nucleotides read TGTGCCAGCAGCCCGCGACAGGGCTTCAATCAGCCCCAGCATTTT.

This clonotype showed up just once. Compared with germline, one end of the junction differs, possibly owing to a read error. The J gene is TRBJ1-4, the V gene TRBV3-1; D is uncertain. Looked up from germline, CDR1 is LGHDT and CDR2 is YNNKEL (reference sequence). The CDR3 extends over 14 amino acids. The CDR3 DNA reads as TGTGCCAGCAGCCAATTCGGGAGTAATGAAAGACTGTTTTTT. Encoded protein: CASSQFGSNERLFF.

The V gene is TRBV11-2, the J gene TRBJ2-1, with 7 bases lining up with TRBD2. The CDR3 spans 16 residues. Germline lookup yields CDR1 SGHAT and CDR2 FQNNGV. The V and J ends lost 5 bases and 4 bases, in that order; junction bases with no gene match: 11. CDR3 amino acids: CASSPLASGYYNEQFF. The CDR3 bases are TGTGCCAGCAGCCCCCTGGCTAGCGGTTATTACAATGAGCAGTTCTTC. Together with reference TRBV11-2 and TRBJ2-1, the CDR3 gives the full variable domain: EAGVAQSPRYKIIEKRQSVAFWCNPISGHATLYWYQQILGQGPKLLIQFQNNGVVDDSQLPKDRFSAERLKGVDSTLKIQPAKLEDSAVYLCASSPLASGYYNEQFFGPGTRLTVL.

The chain couples TRBV7-8 to TRBJ2-1; tentatively, D is TRBD1 (6 bases). Germline V gene data show CDR1 as SGHVS and CDR2 as FQNEAQ. V was clipped by 1 base and J by 4 bases, with 8 bases between them. The CDR3 is 14 residues long. The CDR3 DNA sequence: TGTGCCAGCAGCTTAGAGGGGGTGTACAATGAGCAGTTCTTC. Translated, it gives CASSLEGVYNEQFF.

The genes are TRBV12-3 or TRBV12-4 and TRBJ2-2, with TRBD2 matching 8 bases. The CDR3 is 14 residues long. Losses at the gene ends were 11 bases for V and 5 bases for J; bases not matched to a gene: 10. The CDR3 DNA reads as TGTGCCTTCGCGGGGGGTTCGCGAACCGGGGAGCTGTTTTTT. Its translation is CAFAGGSRTGELFF.

This clonotype occurred many times. The chain recombines TRBV28 with TRBJ1-4; unclear D gene. V lost 4 bases and J 8 bases, leaving 8 bases between the germline ends. This CDR3 region has 12 residues. Germline assignment: CDR1 MDHEN and CDR2 SYDVKM. The CDR3 DNA follows: TGTGCCAGCAGTTCCCCCCCCGAAAAACTGTTTTTT. Translation gives CASSSPPEKLFF.

The sample holds many counts of this clonotype. The gene calls are TRBV7-2 and TRBJ2-7; D gene ambiguous. The V end was cut by 5 bases, the J end by 0 bases, with 14 bases between. The CDR3 length is 15 residues. Germline loops: CDR1 SGHTA, CDR2 FQGNSA. As DNA, the CDR3 is TGTGCCAGCAGCCGATTGGTGGGCCGCTCCTACGAGCAGTACTTC. Translation gives CASSRLVGRSYEQYF.

The J gene is TRBJ2-5, the V gene TRBV7-2, with 11 bases that match TRBD2. This CDR3 comprises 17 residues. Germline V CDR1 and CDR2: SGHTA, FQGNSA. V lost 1 base to trimming and J lost 5 bases; unmatched junction nucleotides: 9. This CDR3 is CASSLDLAGGRRETQYF. The CDR3 DNA sequence: TGTGCCAGCAGCTTAGATCTAGCGGGAGGCCGTAGGGAGACCCAGTACTTC.

This chain connects TRBV11-2 to TRBJ2-1; the D is unclear. This CDR3 is 18 amino acids long. Germline CDR1 reads SGHAT; CDR2 reads FQNNGV. With 0 bases removed from V and 0 bases from J, the gap between germline ends came to 15 bases. As DNA, the CDR3 is TGTGCCAGCAGCTTAGAAGTAGGCCGTTTTGGCTCCTACAATGAGCAGTTCTTC. This encodes CASSLEVGRFGSYNEQFF.

This clonotype was counted between two and nine times. The chain carries TRBV20-1 and TRBJ2-7; 7 nucleotides agree with TRBD2. Trimming at V came to 3 bases and at J to 1 base, leaving 6 bases not matched to a gene. Germline V gene data show CDR1 as DFQATT and CDR2 as SNEGSKA (reference sequence). The CDR3 has 14 residues. The CDR3 coding sequence is TGCAGTGCTAGTCGGGAGGCAATTTCCTACGAGCAGTACTTC. Encoded protein: CSASREAISYEQYF.

This clonotype was counted only a few times. The rearrangement uses TRBV29-1 and TRBJ1-1, with D perhaps matching TRBD1 (5 bases). Germline V gene lookup returns CDR1 SQVTM and CDR2 ANQGSEA. V gave up 5 bases and J gave up 1 base, with 11 bases separating them. The CDR3 is 13 amino acids. As DNA, the CDR3 is TGCAGCGTTATGAGGGGCGCGAACACTGAAGCTTTCTTT. Its translation is CSVMRGANTEAFF.